The clone carrying this T cell receptor (beta chain) came up a few times. Its antigen remains unknown. The sample's treatment: oral pan-JAK inhibitor, 5-10 mg twice daily. It was from alopecia areata patients that lesional scalp punch biopsies and peripheral blood were collected. PBMC-derived CD4+ and CD8+ T cells were sorted. These data belong to a study of CD8+ T cells in alopecia areata. For the study at large: Severity among treated patients was scored by the percentage of scalp area affected. General study results and limits: In scalp, tofacitinib significantly decreased clonality and expanded CD8+ clones among the top 100.

After isolation, RNA underwent reverse transcription to generate cDNA as the sequencing template. The table came from immunoSEQ multiplex PCR; TCRdb's copy has only in-frame clones and leaves some out. The repertoire holds fewer than 350,000 clones, with 58% as singletons. The CDR3 is 14 residues long. Germline CDR1 and CDR2: MDHEN and SYDVKM. Trimming took off 4 bases at V and 1 base at J, with 10 bases between the two ends. The origin of this receptor is a human donor with alopecia areata. The input for sequencing was CD4+ T cells sorted from blood, taken at week 24, from a patient treated with tofacitinib. The chain has TRBV28 and TRBJ2-5, with a tentative D call TRBD2 (5 bases). CDR3 bases: TGTGCCAGCAGTTGGGAGACACTCCAAGAGACCCAGTACTTC. Its translation: CASSWETLQETQYF.